One T cell receptor (beta chain) is described in this entry. Its antigen is unknown. This sample is drawn from a study of CD8 T cells in ankylosing spondylitis. Regarding the study as a whole: Ankylosing spondylitis blood seemed to carry a telltale TCR beta motif made of about 8 highly homologous variants. Reportedly, disease-linked clones are significantly enriched in ankylosing spondylitis patients' matched synovial fluid. Earlier studies detected some motif variants in reactive arthritis synovial fluid and blood.

Trimming pared 2 bases from V and 7 bases from J, leaving 9 bases between. CDR3 size: 13 residues. In making TCR beta libraries, quantitative 5'-RACE with molecular barcodes was used. TCRdb reprocessed the 5' RACE reads with MiXCR, giving one entry per CDR3 protein. The sample gives 400,000 or so distinct CDR3 sequences, 25% to 30% of which show up once; about 0.92% is in the top ten. This chain links TRBV12-3 or TRBV12-4 with TRBJ2-1, with D unclear. Sequencing was carried out using blood, either unsorted or a sorted T cell fraction (not recorded which). This receptor was obtained from a male donor with ankylosing spondylitis. CDR3 in amino acids: CASSLSRPNEQFF. DNA for the CDR3: TGTGCCAGCAGTTTAAGTCGCCCGAATGAGCAGTTCTTC.